A selection of T cell receptor beta chains follows, all from one sample in a study of T cell repertoires in cytomegalovirus infection. Their target antigens are unknown. TCRdb reanalysed the reads using MiXCR and keeps one entry per CDR3 protein. This table has fewer than 1,000,000 distinct CDR3 sequences, more than 25% appearing once. The sequenced sample was cultured CD8+ T cells from PBMCs, obtained from culture after CMV antigen stimulation. Every receptor here comes from a human donor in good health (CMV status not recorded). Some clones in this sample may be carry-over from other donors' samples. The CDR3 runs from the conserved cysteine through the conserved F or W. The order of the fields is CDR3 protein, V gene, CDR3 length, clone size, J gene. Clone size is not always given. Where it is, it says once, few, many or a class for expanded clones.

CASSDKDREAFF TRBV2 12 NA TRBJ1-1
CASSPGTSRYTDTQYF TRBV28 16 few TRBJ2-3
CASSIRGANEKLFF TRBV6-1 14 few TRBJ1-4
CASSPGQPNEQFF TRBV12-3/TRBV12-4 13 NA TRBJ2-1
CASSSPGDTEAFF TRBV12-3/TRBV12-4 13 many TRBJ1-1
CSAREAGVSIYEQFF TRBV20-1 15 NA TRBJ2-1
CASRGLLLPRITTDTQYF TRBV7-9 18 few TRBJ2-3
CASSLSTSGSTDTQYF TRBV7-6 16 many TRBJ2-3
CASSSRQIQETQYF TRBV7-6 14 many TRBJ2-5
CASSPRWPRGHQETQYF TRBV7-2 17 many TRBJ2-5
CSARDQTEYGYTF TRBV20-1 13 NA TRBJ1-2